This T cell receptor beta chain is from a study of radiotherapy plus CTLA-4 blockade in lung cancer. Study in general: The study recorded objective responses in about 18% of patients and disease control in about 30%.

TCRdb keeps only in-frame clones here, not all; method: immunoSEQ multiplex PCR. This table holds approximately 89,000 clones, under 85% found once. The CDR3 sequence is 11 residues long. V lost 5 bases and J 1 base, leaving 2 bases between the germline ends. Germline V gives CDR1 MGHDK, CDR2 SYGVNS. The sequences come from peripheral blood, collected from a patient treated with radiotherapy plus ipilimumab. The rearrangement joins TRBV25-1 to TRBJ2-5; D not certain. This receptor was obtained from a human donor with non-small cell lung cancer that progressed on radiotherapy plus ipilimumab. CDR3 in DNA: TGTGCCAGCAGTATCCAAGAGACCCAGTACTTC. It translates to CASSIQETQYF. Together with reference TRBV25-1 and TRBJ2-5, the CDR3 gives the full variable domain: EADIYQTPRYLVIGTGKKITLECSQTMGHDKMYWYQQDPGMELHLIHYSYGVNSTEKGDLSSESTVSRIRTEHFPLTLESARPSHTSQYLCASSIQETQYFGPGTRLLVL.